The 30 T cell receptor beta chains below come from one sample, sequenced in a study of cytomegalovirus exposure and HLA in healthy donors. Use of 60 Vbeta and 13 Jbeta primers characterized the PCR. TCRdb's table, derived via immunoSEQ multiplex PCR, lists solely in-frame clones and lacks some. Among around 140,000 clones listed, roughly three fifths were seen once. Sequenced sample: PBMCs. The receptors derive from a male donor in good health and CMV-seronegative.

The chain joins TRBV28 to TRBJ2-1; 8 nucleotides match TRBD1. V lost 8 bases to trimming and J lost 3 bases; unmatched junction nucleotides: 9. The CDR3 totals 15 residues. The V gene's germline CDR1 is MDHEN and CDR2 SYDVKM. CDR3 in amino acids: CASGEAGGFYNEQFF. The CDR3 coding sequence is TGTGCCAGCGGGGAAGCAGGGGGCTTCTACAATGAGCAGTTCTTC.

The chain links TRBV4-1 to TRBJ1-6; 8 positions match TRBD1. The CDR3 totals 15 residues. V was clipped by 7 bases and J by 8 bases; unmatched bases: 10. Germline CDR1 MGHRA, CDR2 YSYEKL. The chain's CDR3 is CASNPVQGGYSPLHF. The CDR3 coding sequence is TGCGCCAGCAACCCGGTACAGGGGGGGTATTCACCCCTCCACTTT.

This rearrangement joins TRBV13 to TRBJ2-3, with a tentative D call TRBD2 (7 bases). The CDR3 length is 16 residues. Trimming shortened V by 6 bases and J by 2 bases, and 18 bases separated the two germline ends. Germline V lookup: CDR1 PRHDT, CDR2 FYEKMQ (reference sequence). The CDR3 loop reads CASSYTRGAHTDTQYF. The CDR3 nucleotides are TGTGCCAGCAGTTATACTCGGGGGGCCCACACAGATACGCAGTATTTT.

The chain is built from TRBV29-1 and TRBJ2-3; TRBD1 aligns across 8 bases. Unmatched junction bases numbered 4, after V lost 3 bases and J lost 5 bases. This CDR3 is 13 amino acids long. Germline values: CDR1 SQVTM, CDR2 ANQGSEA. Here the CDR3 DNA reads TGCAGCGTTGACAGGGGGCGTCTAGATACGCAGTATTTT. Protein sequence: CSVDRGRLDTQYF.

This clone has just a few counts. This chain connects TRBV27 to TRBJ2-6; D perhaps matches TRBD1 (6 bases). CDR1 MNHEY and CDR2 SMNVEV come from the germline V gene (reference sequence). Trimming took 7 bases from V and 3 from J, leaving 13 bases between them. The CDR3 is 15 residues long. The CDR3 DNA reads TGTGCCAGCACTCCTACAGGGTTTGGGGCCAACGTCCTGACTTTC. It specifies CASTPTGFGANVLTF.

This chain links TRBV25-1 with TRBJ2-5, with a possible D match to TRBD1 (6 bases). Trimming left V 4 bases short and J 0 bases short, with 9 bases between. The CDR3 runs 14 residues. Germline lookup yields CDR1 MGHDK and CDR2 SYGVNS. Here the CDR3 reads CASSGTVYQETQYF. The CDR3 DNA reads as TGTGCCAGCAGTGGGACAGTGTACCAAGAGACCCAGTACTTC.

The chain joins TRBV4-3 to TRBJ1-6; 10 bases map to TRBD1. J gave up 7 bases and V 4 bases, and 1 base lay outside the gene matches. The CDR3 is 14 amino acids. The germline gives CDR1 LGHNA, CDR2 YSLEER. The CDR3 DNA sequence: TGCGCCAGCAGCCCGGGACAGGGGAATTCACCCCTCCACTTT. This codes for CASSPGQGNSPLHF.

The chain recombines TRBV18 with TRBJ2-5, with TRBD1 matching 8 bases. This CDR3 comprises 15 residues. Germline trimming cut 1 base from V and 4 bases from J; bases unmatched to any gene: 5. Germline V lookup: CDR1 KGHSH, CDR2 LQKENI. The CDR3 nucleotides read TGTGCCAGCTCACCACGCTTGGACAGGGCAGAGACCCAGTACTTC. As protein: CASSPRLDRAETQYF.

The CDR3 protein is CASSSNRDSSYEQYF. CDR3 DNA: TGTGCCAGCAGTTCGAACCGGGACAGTTCCTACGAGCAGTACTTC. The rearrangement joins TRBV11-2 to TRBJ2-7; 7 bases map to TRBD1. The CDR3 consists of 15 residues. Per germline, CDR1 SGHAT and CDR2 FQNNGV. Trimming at V came to 6 bases and at J to 1 base, leaving 9 bases not matched to a gene.

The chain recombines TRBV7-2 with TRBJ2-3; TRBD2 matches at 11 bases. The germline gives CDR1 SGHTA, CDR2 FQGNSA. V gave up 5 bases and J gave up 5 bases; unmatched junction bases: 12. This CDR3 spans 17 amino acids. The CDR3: CASSPLFSGGAVDTQYF. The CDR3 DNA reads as TGTGCCAGCAGCCCCCTCTTTAGCGGGGGGGCCGTAGATACGCAGTATTTT. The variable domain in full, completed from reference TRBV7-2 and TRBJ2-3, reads GAGVSQSPSNKVTEKGKDVELRCDPISGHTALYWYRQSLGQGLEFLIYFQGNSAPDKSGLPSDRFSAERTGGSVSTLTIQRTQQEDSAVYLCASSPLFSGGAVDTQYFGPGTRLTVL.

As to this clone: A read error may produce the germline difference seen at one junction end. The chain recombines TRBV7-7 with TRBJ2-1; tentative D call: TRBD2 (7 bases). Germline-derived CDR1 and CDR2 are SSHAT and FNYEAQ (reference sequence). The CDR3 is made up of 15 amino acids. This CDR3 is CASSLVGGAGNEQFF. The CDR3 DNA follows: TGTGCTAGCAGCTTAGTGGGGGGGGCAGGAAATGAGCAGTTCTTC.

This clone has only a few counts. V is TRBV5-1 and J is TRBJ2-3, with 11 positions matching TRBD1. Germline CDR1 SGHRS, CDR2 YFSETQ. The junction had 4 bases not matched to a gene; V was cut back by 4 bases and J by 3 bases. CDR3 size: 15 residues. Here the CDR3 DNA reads TGCGCCAGCAGCCTAGGGACAGGGGGAACAGATACGCAGTATTTT. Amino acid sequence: CASSLGTGGTDTQYF.

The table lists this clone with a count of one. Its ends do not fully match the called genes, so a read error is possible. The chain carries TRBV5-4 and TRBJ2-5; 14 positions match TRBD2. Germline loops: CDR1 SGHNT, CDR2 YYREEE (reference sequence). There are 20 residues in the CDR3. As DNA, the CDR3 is TGTGCCGGCAGCTCCACCTCGGGACTAGCGGGGGCCCGACCTCAAGAGACCCAGTACTTC. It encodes CAGSSTSGLAGARPQETQYF.

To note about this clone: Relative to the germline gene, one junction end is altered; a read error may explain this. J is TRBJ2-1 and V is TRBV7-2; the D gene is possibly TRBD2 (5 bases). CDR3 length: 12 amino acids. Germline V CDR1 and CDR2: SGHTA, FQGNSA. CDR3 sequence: CASSLASGLGVF. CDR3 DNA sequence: TGTGCCAGCAGCTTAGCCTCCGGGCTCGGGGTCTTC.

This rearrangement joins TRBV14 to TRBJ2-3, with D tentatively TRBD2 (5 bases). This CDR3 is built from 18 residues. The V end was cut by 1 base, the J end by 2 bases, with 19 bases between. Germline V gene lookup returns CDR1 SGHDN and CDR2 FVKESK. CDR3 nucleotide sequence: TGTGCCAGCAGCCAAGGGGGTTGGCAGCGGCCTATCACAGATACGCAGTATTTT. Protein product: CASSQGGWQRPITDTQYF.

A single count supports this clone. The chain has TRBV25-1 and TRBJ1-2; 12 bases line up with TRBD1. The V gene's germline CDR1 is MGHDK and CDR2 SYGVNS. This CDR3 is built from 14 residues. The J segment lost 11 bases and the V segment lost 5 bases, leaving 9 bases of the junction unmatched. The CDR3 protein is CASSTPGTGGGYTF. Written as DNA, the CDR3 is TGTGCCAGCAGTACCCCCGGGACAGGGGGCGGGTACACCTTC.

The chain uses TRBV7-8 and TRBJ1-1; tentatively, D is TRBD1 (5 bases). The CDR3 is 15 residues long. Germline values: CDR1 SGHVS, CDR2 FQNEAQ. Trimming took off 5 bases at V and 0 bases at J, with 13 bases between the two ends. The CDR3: CASSEDRSLNTEAFF. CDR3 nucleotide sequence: TGTGCCAGCAGCGAAGACAGAAGCTTGAACACTGAAGCTTTCTTT. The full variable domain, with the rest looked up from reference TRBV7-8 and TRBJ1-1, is GAGVSQSPRYKVAKRGQDVALRCDPISGHVSLFWYQQALGQGPEFLTYFQNEAQLDKSGLPSDRFFAERPEGSVSTLKIQRTQQEDSAVYLCASSEDRSLNTEAFFGQGTRLTVV.

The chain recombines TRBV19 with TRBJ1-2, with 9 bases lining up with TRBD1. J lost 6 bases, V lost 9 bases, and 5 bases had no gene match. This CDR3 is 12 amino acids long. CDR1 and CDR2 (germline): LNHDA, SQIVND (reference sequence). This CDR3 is CASADRGNGYTF. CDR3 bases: TGTGCCAGCGCGGACAGGGGCAATGGCTACACCTTC.

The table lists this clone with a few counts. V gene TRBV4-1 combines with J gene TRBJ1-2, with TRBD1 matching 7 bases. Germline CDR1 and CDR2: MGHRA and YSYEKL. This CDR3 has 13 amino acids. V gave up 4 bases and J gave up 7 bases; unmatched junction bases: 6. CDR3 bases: TGCGCCAGCAGCCCTCTGACAGGGTTTGGCTACACCTTC. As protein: CASSPLTGFGYTF.

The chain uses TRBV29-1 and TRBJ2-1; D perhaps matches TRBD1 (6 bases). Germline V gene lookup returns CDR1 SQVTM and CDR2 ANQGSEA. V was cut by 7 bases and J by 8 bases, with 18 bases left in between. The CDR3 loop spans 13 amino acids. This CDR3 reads CSGMDSLGDEQFF. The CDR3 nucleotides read TGCAGCGGTATGGACAGTCTCGGAGATGAGCAGTTCTTC.

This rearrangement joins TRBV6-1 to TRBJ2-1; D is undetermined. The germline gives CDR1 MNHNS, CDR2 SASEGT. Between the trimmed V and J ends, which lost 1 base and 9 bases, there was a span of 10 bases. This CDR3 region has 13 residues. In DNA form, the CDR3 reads TGTGCCAGCAGTGAAGTAACTTGGAGTGAGCAGTTCTTC. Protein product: CASSEVTWSEQFF.

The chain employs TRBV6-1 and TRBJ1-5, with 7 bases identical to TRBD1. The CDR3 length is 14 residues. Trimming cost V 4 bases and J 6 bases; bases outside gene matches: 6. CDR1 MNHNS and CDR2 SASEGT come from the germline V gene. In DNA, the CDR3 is TGTGCCAGCAGTGCCGGGACAGTATCTCAGCCCCAGCATTTT. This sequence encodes CASSAGTVSQPQHF.

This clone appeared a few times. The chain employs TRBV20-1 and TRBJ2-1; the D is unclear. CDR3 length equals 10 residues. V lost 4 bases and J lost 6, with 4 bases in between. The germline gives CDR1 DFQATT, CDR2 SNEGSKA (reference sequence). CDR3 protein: CSATSNEQFF. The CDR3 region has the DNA TGCAGTGCTACTAGCAATGAGCAGTTCTTC.

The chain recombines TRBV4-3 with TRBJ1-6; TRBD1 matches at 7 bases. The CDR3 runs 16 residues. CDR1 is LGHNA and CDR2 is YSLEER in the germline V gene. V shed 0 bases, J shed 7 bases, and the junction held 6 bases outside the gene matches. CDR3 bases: TGCGCCAGCAGCCAAGATGGAACAGGGGCAAATTCACCCCTCCACTTT. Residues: CASSQDGTGANSPLHF.

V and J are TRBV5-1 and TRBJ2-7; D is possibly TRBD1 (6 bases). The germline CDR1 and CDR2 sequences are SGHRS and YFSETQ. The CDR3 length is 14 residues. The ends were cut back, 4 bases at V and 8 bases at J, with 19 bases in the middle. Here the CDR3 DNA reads TGCGCCAGCAGCCTCGAGAGACAGGCAGACAAGCAGTACTTC. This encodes CASSLERQADKQYF.

The CDR3 DNA is TGTGCTAGTGGCAAAATGACAGGGGGCGCCTACGAGCAGTACTTC. Translated: CASGKMTGGAYEQYF. The V gene is TRBV12-5, the J gene TRBJ2-7, with 10 bases lining up with TRBD1. The CDR3 is made up of 15 amino acids. With 6 bases clipped from V and 2 bases from J, the junction kept 7 bases outside the gene matches. Per the germline V gene, CDR1 is LGHNT and CDR2 is FRNRAP.

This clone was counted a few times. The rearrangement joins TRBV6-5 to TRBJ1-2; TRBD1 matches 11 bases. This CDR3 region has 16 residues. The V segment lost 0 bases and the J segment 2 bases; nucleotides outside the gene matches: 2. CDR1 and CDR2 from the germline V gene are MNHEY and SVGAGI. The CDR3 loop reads CASSYSWTGGNYGYTF. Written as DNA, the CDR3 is TGTGCCAGCAGTTACTCGTGGACAGGGGGCAACTATGGCTACACCTTC.

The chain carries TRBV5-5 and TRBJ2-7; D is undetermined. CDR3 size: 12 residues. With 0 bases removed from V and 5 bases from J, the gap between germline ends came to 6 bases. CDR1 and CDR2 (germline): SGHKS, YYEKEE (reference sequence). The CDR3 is CASSLAGDEQYF. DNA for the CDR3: TGTGCCAGCAGCTTGGCCGGAGACGAGCAGTACTTC.

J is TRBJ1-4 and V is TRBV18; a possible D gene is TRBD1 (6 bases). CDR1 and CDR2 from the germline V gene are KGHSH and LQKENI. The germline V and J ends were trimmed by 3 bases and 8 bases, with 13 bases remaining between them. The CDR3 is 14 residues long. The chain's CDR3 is CASSPVNTGEKLFF. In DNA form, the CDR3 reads TGTGCCAGCTCACCCGTGAATACAGGGGAAAAACTGTTTTTT.

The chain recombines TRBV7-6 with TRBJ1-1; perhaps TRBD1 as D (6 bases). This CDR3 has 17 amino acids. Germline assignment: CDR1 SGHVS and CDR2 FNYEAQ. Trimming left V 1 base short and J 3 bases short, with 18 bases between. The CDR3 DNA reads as TGTGCCAGCAGCTTAGGGAACAGGGCCGGTTTGGACACTGAAGCTTTCTTT. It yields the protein CASSLGNRAGLDTEAFF.